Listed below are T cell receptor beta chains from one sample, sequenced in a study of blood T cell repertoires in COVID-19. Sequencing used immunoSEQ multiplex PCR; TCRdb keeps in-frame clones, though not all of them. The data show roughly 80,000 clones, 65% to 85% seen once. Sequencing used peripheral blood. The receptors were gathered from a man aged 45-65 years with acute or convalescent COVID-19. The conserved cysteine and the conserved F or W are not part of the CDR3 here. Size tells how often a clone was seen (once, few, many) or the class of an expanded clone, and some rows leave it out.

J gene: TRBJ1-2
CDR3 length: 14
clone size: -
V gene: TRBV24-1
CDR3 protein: ATSGPDRGNHYGYT

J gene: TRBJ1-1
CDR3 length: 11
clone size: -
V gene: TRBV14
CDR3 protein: ASSQLQNTEAF

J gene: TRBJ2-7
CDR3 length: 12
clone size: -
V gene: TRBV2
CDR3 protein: ASSRLAGFYEQY

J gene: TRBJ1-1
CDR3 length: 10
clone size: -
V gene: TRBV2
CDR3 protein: ASSEAGREAF

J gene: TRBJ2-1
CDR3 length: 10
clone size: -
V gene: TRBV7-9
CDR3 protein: ASSPGGNEQF

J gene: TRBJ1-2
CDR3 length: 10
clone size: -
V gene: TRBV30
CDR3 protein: AWSGGVDGYT

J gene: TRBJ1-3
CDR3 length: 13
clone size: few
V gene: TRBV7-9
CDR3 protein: ASMPGTGSGNTIY

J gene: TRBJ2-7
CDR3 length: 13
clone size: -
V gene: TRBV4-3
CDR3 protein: ASSQDGRSSYEQY

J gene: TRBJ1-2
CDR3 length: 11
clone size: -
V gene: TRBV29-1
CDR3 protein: SVELEGAEGYT

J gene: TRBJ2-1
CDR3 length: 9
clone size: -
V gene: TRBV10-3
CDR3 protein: AIGTNNEQF

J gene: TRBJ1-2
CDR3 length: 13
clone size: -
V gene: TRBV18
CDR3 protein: ASSPSGDGYYGYT

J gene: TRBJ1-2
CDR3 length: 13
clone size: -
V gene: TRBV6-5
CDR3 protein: ASSRQGSHNYGYT

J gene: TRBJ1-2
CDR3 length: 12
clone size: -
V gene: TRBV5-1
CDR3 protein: ASSLEGGFYGYT

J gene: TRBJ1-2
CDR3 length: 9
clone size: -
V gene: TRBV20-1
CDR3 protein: SARRGGGYT

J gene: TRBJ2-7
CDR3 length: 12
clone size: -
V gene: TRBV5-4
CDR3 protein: ATGPQGAAYEQY

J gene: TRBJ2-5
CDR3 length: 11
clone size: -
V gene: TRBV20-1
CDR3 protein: SASSGFQETQY

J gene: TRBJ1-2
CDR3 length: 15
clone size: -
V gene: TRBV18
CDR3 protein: ASSPSIRAEANYGYT

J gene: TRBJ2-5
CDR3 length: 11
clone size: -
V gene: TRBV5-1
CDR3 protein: ASSTGVQETQY

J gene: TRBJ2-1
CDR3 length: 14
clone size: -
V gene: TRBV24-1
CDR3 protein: ATSEPTGTLNNEQF

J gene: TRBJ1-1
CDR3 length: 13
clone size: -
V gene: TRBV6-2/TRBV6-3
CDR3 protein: ASSYSRTGSTEAF

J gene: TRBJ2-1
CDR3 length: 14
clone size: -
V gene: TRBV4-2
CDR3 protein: ASSQEDRGSYNEQF

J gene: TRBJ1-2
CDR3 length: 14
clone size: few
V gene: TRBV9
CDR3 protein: ASSSRGDRANYGYT

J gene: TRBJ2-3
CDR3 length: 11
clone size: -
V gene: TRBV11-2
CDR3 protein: ASNPFLTDTQY

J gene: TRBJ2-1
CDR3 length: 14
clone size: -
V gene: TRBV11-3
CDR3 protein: ASSLTSGSVGNEQF

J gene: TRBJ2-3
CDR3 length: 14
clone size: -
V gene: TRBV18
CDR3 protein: ASSPPGGLDTDTQY

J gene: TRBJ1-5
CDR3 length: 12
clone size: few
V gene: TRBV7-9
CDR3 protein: ASSRSDSNQPQH

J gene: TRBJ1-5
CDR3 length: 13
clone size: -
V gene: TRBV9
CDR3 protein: ASSAGGTANQPQH

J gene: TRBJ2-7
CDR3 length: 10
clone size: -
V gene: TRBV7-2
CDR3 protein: ASSLLLSEQY

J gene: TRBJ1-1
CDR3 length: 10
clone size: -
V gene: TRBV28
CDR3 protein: ASSSRFTEAF

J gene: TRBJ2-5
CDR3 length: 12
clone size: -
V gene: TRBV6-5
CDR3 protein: ASSYSWPGGTQY

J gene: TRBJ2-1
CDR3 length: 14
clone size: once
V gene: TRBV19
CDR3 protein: ASSINPLSSYNEQF

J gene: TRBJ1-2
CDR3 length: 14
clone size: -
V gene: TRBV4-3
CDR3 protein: ASSQDADQVPYGYT

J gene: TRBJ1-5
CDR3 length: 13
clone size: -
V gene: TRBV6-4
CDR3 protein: ASSLHGQVGQPQH

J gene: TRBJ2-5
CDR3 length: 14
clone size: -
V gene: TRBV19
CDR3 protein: ASSLPGRLTQETQY

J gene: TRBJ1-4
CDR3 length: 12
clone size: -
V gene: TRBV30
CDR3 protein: AWGMGYPYEKLF

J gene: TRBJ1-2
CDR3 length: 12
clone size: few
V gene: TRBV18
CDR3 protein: ASSVRTGNYGYT

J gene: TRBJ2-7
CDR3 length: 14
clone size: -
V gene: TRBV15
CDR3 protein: ATSRDFGTSSYEQY

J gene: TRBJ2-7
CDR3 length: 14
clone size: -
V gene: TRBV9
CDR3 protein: ASSDSRGGETYEQY

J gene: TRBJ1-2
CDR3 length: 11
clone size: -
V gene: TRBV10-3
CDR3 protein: AINRGQGNGYT

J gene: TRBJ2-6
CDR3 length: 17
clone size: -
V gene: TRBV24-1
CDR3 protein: ATSDTGQEGPPGANVLT

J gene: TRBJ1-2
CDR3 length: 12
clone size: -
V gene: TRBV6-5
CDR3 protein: ASSLKGLSYGYT

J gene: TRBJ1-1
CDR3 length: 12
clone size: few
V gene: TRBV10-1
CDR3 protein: ASSESQGGTEAF

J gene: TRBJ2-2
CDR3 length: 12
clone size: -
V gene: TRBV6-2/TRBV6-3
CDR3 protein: ASSRQVFTGELF

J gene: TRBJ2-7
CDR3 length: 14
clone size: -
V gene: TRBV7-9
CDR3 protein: ASSLTSGTKAYEQY

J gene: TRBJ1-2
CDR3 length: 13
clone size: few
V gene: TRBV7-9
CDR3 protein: ASSLAHPGVAGYT

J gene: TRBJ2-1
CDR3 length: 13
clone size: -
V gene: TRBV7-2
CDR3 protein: ASTADRGSYNEQF

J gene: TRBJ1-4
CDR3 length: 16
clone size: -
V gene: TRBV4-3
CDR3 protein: ASSQDRWGGNSNEKLF

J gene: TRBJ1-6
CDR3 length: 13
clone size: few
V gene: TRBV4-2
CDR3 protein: ASSQDLLYNSPLH

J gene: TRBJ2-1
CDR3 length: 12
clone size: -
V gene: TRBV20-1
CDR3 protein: SASKLAGNNEQF

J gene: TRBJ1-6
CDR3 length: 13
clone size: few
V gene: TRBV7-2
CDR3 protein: ASSLSRGNNSPLH

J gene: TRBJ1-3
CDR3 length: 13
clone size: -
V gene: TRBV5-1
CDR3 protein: ASSGRTGTGNTIY

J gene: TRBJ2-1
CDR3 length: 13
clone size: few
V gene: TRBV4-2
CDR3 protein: ASSQTSGGPNEQF

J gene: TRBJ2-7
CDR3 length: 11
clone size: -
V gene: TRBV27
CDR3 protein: ASSIQQGYEQY

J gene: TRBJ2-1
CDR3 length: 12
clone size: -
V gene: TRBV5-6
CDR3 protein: ASSFTYIYDEQF

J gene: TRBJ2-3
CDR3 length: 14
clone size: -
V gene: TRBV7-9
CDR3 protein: ASSLALSGVVDTQY

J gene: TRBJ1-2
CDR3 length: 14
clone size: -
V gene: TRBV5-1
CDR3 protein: ASSLGLGQGNYGYT

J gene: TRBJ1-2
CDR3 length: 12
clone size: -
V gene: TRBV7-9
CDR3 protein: ASSYRGVSYGYT

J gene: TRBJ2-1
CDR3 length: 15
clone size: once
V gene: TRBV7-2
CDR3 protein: ASSLSGRSYGDNEQF

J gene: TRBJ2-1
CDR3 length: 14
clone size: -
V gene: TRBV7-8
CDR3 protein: ASSFRDRGAYNEQF

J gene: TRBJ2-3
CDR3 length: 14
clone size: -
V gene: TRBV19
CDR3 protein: ASRSLTGRDTDTQY